Reported below is one T cell receptor beta chain. Its specificity is unknown. This record belongs to a study of monozygotic twins with inflammatory bowel disease. Study-wide results and limits: Especially where disease activity was present, IBD patients had fewer clonotypes in common with others than healthy twins did.

No sorting of T cells preceded isolation of total RNA from whole blood. Germline V CDR1 and CDR2: SGHRS, YFSETQ. The CDR3 has 15 residues. The template-switching step introduced UMIs that carried a 6-nucleotide sample barcode. TCRalpha and TCRbeta cDNA underwent two nested PCRs of 16 and 9 cycles. Reanalyzing the 5' RACE reads, TCRdb keeps one entry per CDR3 protein, without DNA. The sample has 300,000 to 350,000 distinct CDR3 sequences. J is TRBJ2-7 and V is TRBV5-1; as DNA is missing, the TRBD1 call by TCRdb cannot be tested. Material for sequencing was blood. This clonotype originated in a human donor with ulcerative colitis or Crohn's disease, or a healthy co-twin of an affected twin (not recorded which). CDR3 protein: CASSFMAAPSYEQYF.